This T cell receptor beta chain was retrieved from a study of T-cell reconstitution after alpha-beta-depleted transplantation in children. With 0 bases removed from V and 8 bases from J, the gap between germline ends came to 14 bases. There are 14 residues in the CDR3. The germline gives CDR1 DFQATT, CDR2 SNEGSKA (reference sequence). Unique molecular identifiers were used to barcode this TCRbeta library. Each CDR3 protein gets one entry after TCRdb re-called the PCR reads with MiXCR. This table holds 70,000 to 95,000 distinct CDR3 sequences, 10% to 15% found once. This clonotype was counted ten times or more.

The sequence derives from a human donor who donated a stem cell graft to a child with inherited bone marrow failure. The chain carries TRBV20-1 and TRBJ2-1, with D hard to call. The sequencing here drew on PBMCs from the stem cell graft donor, taken from the stem cell graft. The CDR3 DNA reads TGCAGTGCTAGAGATTCCGCGACCCGGCATGAGCAGTTCTTC. This encodes CSARDSATRHEQFF.